The rows below give T cell receptor beta chains drawn from one sample of a study of cytomegalovirus exposure and HLA in healthy donors. Assay: immunoSEQ multiplex PCR; the TCRdb copy retains only in-frame clones and omits some. The sample carries around 45,000 clones, 51% recorded once. The sample comprised PBMCs. These receptors were taken from a man between 60 and 70 years old in good health and CMV-seronegative. Each CDR3 is given with its conserved first and last residue. A D gene is named only where the DNA matches it firmly. Size is omitted from some rows. Given values are once, few, many or a class for expanded clones.

CDR3 | DNA | V | D | size | J
CSVEDLDANPSNEQFF | TGCAGCGTTGAAGATCTAGACGCAAATCCCTCGAATGAGCAGTTCTTC | TRBV29-1 | . | few | TRBJ2-1
CASSPLAANTDTQYF | TGTGCCAGCAGCCCTCTAGCGGCAAACACAGATACGCAGTATTTT | TRBV7-2 | TRBD2 | . | TRBJ2-3
CASSSGLAGETDTQYF | TGTGCCAGCAGCTCGGGACTAGCGGGAGAGACAGATACGCAGTATTTT | TRBV5-8 | TRBD2 | few | TRBJ2-3
CAWSVLQGNQPQHF | TGTGCCTGGAGTGTATTGCAGGGCAATCAGCCCCAGCATTTT | TRBV30 | . | . | TRBJ1-5
CASSVQGAQGTEAFF | TGTGCCAGCAGCGTACAGGGGGCGCAGGGCACTGAAGCTTTCTTT | TRBV7-2 | TRBD1 | . | TRBJ1-1
CASSLGTSGIYEQYF | TGTGCCAGCAGCCTAGGGACTAGCGGGATCTACGAGCAGTACTTC | TRBV9 | TRBD2 | few | TRBJ2-7
CASSWGGISNTEAFF | TGTGCCAGCAGCTGGGGCGGGATTTCGAACACTGAAGCTTTCTTT | TRBV7-9 | . | . | TRBJ1-1
CASSFGGMNTEAFF | TGTGCCAGCAGCTTCGGGGGGATGAACACTGAAGCTTTCTTT | TRBV7-9 | . | once | TRBJ1-1
CAWSPPGGMTEAFF | TGTGCCTGGAGCCCCCCAGGGGGCATGACTGAAGCTTTCTTT | TRBV30 | TRBD1 | few | TRBJ1-1
CASSGGLAGHEQYF | TGTGCCAGCAGCGGAGGACTAGCGGGGCACGAGCAGTACTTC | TRBV9 | TRBD2 | . | TRBJ2-7
CAWTLGAGVRYGYTF | TGTGCCTGGACACTCGGGGCAGGGGTTCGCTATGGCTACACCTTC | TRBV30 | . | . | TRBJ1-2
CASSLNLQEIYGYTF | TGCGCCAGCAGCCTGAACCTACAGGAGATTTATGGCTACACCTTC | TRBV5-1 | . | . | TRBJ1-2
CASSRTRASSSEQYF | TGTGCCAGCAGTCGGACGCGGGCCTCCTCGAGCGAGCAGTACTTC | TRBV27 | . | . | TRBJ2-7
CASSELKNTEAFF | TGCGCCAGCAGTGAATTAAAGAACACTGAAGCTTTCTTT | TRBV10-1 | . | . | TRBJ1-1
CASSLQVPGELFF | TGTGCCAGCAGCTTACAGGTCCCTGGGGAGCTGTTTTTT | TRBV9 | . | . | TRBJ2-2
CASSDSVPYGYTF | TGTGCCAGCAGCGACAGCGTTCCCTATGGCTACACCTTC | TRBV7-2 | . | . | TRBJ1-2
CATSPGGSQETQYF | TGTGCCACCAGCCCAGGAGGGTCACAAGAGACCCAGTACTTC | TRBV15 | . | . | TRBJ2-5
CASSRTANTDTQYF | TGCGCCAGTTCCCGGACAGCCAACACAGATACGCAGTATTTT | TRBV5-1 | . | . | TRBJ2-3
CASSLRGGSTDTQYF | TGTGCCAGCAGCTTGCGGGGCGGTAGCACAGATACGCAGTATTTT | TRBV7-2 | . | . | TRBJ2-3
CASSPSGVENTF | TGTGCCAGCAGCCCATCAGGGGTGGAGAACACCTTC | TRBV11-2 | . | . | TRBJ1-2
CASSQGQNTEAFF | TGCGCCAGCAGCCAAGGACAGAACACTGAAGCTTTCTTT | TRBV4-1 | . | . | TRBJ1-1
CASSGLERDQYF | TGTGCCAGCAGTGGACTGGAGCGGGACCAGTACTTC | TRBV2 | TRBD2 | . | TRBJ2-5
CASSEFPGNTEAFF | TGTGCCAGCAGTGAATTTCCGGGTAACACTGAAGCTTTCTTT | TRBV25-1 | . | . | TRBJ1-1
CASSSLTGELFF | TGTGCCAGCAGTTCTCTTACCGGGGAGCTGTTTTTT | TRBV6-1 | . | . | TRBJ2-2
CASSPKVYHYTF | TGTGCCAGCAGTCCCAAAGTCTACCACTACACCTTC | TRBV28 | . | . | TRBJ1-2
CASSVPPGEQFF | TGTGCCAGCAGCGTTCCGCCGGGGGAGCAGTTCTTC | TRBV9 | . | . | TRBJ2-1
CASSLVGGDSLWYF | TGCGCCAGCAGCTTGGTCGGGGGAGACAGTTTATGGTATTTT | TRBV5-1 | . | . | TRBJ1-5
CSVRTGSNSPLHF | TGCAGCGTGAGGACAGGGAGTAATTCACCCCTCCACTTT | TRBV29-1 | TRBD1 | . | TRBJ1-6
CASSSIGTGEDTQYF | TGTGCCAGCAGTTCGATAGGGACGGGGGAAGATACGCAGTATTTT | TRBV28 | . | . | TRBJ2-3
CASTLTGIMHGYTF | TGTGCCAGCACCCTGACAGGTATAATGCATGGCTACACCTTC | TRBV28 | . | . | TRBJ1-2
CASTGTSYYNEQFF | TGTGCCAGCACCGGGACTAGCTATTATAATGAGCAGTTCTTC | TRBV7-8 | TRBD2 | few | TRBJ2-1
CASSLGETGGGVETQYF | TGTGCCAGCAGCTTAGGGGAAACGGGAGGCGGGGTTGAGACCCAGTACTTC | TRBV7-2 | TRBD2 | . | TRBJ2-5
CASTDPGGNQPQHF | TGTGCCAGCACGGACCCAGGAGGGAATCAGCCCCAGCATTTT | TRBV6-6 | . | few | TRBJ1-5
CASSMGTSGEWGQYF | TGCGCCAGCAGCATGGGGACTAGCGGGGAATGGGGCCAGTACTTC | TRBV5-1 | TRBD2 | . | TRBJ2-5
CASSPYVGTPNTGELFF | TGTGCCAGCAGCCCCTATGTCGGGACTCCTAACACCGGGGAGCTGTTTTTT | TRBV9 | . | . | TRBJ2-2
CASKRAGANTEAFF | TGTGCCAGTAAGAGGGCGGGGGCGAACACTGAAGCTTTCTTT | TRBV19 | . | few | TRBJ1-1
CASSFHLVTEQFF | TGTGCCAGCAGTTTTCACCTAGTCACTGAGCAGTTCTTC | TRBV27 | . | . | TRBJ2-1
CASSQDLEREANTGELFF | TGCGCCAGCAGCCAAGATCTTGAGCGGGAGGCGAACACCGGGGAGCTGTTTTTT | TRBV4-1 | TRBD2 | few | TRBJ2-2
CASSGQGVVDTQYF | TGTGCCAGCAGCGGACAGGGGGTCGTGGATACGCAGTATTTT | TRBV2 | TRBD1 | few | TRBJ2-3
CASGFQRTKNIQYF | TGTGCCAGCGGCTTCCAACGGACTAAAAACATTCAGTACTTC | TRBV28 | . | . | TRBJ2-4